Listed below are T cell receptor beta chains from one sample, sequenced in a study of PD-1 blockade in classical Hodgkin lymphoma. Libraries were prepared by immunoSEQ multiplex PCR; TCRdb keeps only in-frame clonotypes and omits some of them. Seen here are fewer than 35,000 clones, 86% observed once, and the top ten hold approximately 0.43%. Sequencing used CD4+ T cells from blood, obtained before the fourth cycle of nivolumab. The receptors stem from a human donor with classical Hodgkin lymphoma. Each CDR3 is given with its conserved first and last residue. D genes are given only for firm matches. Clone size, where shown, is once, few, many, or a class for clones that have expanded.

J	size	V	D	DNA	CDR3
TRBJ1-2	NA	TRBV28	NA	TGTGCCAGCAGACGACTCGACAGGCCTAACTATGGCTACACCTTC	CASRRLDRPNYGYTF
TRBJ2-1	once	TRBV5-1	NA	TGCGCCAGCAGTACGGGAAAAGTCTCCTACAATGAGCAGTTCTTC	CASSTGKVSYNEQFF
TRBJ2-3	NA	TRBV28	NA	TGTGCCACAGGGGAGCGGGGTAGCACAGATACGCAGTATTTT	CATGERGSTDTQYF
TRBJ2-5	once	TRBV2	TRBD1	TGTGCCAGCAGTGAGGAGGGGGACAGGGGCGCCCAGTACTTC	CASSEEGDRGAQYF
TRBJ2-2	NA	TRBV5-1	NA	TGCGCCAGCAGCCGCGGGGGACAGTACACCGGGGAGCTGTTTTTT	CASSRGGQYTGELFF
TRBJ2-7	NA	TRBV5-5	NA	TGTGCCAGCAGCTTGGAGCGGGTTAGGGAGCAGTACTTC	CASSLERVREQYF
TRBJ2-7	once	TRBV10-3	TRBD2	TGTGCCATCAGTGTTAAGCGGGAGTCCTACGAGCAGTACTTC	CAISVKRESYEQYF
TRBJ2-7	NA	TRBV7-2	TRBD2	TGTGCCAGCAGCTATCGGAGACTAGCGTCAACGTACGAGCAGTACTTC	CASSYRRLASTYEQYF
TRBJ1-1	NA	TRBV27	NA	TGTGCCAGCAGCTTAGGGGGGTTGAACACTGAAGCTTTCTTT	CASSLGGLNTEAFF
TRBJ2-1	few	TRBV28	TRBD2	TGTGCCAGCAGTTTATGGGCTAGCGGCAGCTCCTACAATGAGCAGTTCTTC	CASSLWASGSSYNEQFF
TRBJ2-7	NA	TRBV6-4	NA	TGTGCCAGCATAGGAGGGGACGAGCAGTACTTC	CASIGGDEQYF
TRBJ2-7	NA	TRBV29-1	TRBD1	TGCAGCGCCCGAGACAGGGTTGAGCCCTACGAGCAGTACTTC	CSARDRVEPYEQYF
TRBJ2-2	NA	TRBV9	TRBD2	TGTGCCAGCAGCGTAGGAACTAGCGGGGGGGCCGCCACCGGGGAGCTGTTTTTT	CASSVGTSGGAATGELFF
TRBJ1-4	NA	TRBV11-2	NA	TGTGCCAGCAGCTTAGGAGGGTGGGTTGCAACTAATGAAAAACTGTTTTTT	CASSLGGWVATNEKLFF
TRBJ1-6	NA	TRBV5-6	NA	TGTGCCAGCAGCTTGAGTAATTCACCCCTCCACTTT	CASSLSNSPLHF